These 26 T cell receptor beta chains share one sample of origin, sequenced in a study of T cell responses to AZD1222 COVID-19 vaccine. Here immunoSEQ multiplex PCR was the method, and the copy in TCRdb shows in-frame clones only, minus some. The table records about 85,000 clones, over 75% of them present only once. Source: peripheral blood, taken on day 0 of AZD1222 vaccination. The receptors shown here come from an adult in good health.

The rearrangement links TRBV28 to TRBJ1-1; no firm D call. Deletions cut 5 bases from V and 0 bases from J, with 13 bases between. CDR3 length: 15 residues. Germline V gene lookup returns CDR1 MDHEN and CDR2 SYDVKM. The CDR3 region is CASSTVAPMNTEAFF. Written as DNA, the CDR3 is TGTGCCAGCAGTACGGTGGCTCCTATGAACACTGAAGCTTTCTTT.

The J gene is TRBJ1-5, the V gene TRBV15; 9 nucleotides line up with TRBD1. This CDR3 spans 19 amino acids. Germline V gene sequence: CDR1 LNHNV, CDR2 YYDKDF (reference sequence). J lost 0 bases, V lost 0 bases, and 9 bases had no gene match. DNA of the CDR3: TGTGCCACCAGCAGAGATCCCCAGAGACAGGGGGATAGCAATCAGCCCCAGCATTTT. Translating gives CATSRDPQRQGDSNQPQHF.

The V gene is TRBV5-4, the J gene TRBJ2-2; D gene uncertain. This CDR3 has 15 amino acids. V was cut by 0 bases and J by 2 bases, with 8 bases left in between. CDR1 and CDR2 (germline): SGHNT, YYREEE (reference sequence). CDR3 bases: TGTGCCAGCAGCTTGGGGGATAGAAACACCGGGGAGCTGTTTTTT. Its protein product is CASSLGDRNTGELFF.

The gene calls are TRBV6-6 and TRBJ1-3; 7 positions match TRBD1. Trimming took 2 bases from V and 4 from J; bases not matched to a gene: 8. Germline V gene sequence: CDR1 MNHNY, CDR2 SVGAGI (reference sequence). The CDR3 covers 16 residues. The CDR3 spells CASSYPPGQLGNTIYF. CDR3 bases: TGTGCCAGCAGTTACCCGCCGGGACAGCTAGGAAACACCATATATTTT.

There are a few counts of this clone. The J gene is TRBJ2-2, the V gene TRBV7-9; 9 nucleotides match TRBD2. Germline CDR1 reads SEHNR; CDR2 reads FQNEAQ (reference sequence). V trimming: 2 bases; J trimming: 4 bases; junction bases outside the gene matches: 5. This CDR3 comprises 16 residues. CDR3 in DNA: TGTGCCAGCAGCTTACCCGGGACTAGCATCACCGGGGAGCTGTTTTTT. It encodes CASSLPGTSITGELFF.

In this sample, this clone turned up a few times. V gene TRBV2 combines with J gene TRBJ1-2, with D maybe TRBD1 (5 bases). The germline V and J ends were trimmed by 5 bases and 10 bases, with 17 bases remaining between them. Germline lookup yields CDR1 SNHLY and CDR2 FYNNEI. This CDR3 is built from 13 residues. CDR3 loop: CASSIGRDNDYTF. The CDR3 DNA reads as TGTGCCAGCAGTATAGGCAGGGATAATGACTACACCTTC.

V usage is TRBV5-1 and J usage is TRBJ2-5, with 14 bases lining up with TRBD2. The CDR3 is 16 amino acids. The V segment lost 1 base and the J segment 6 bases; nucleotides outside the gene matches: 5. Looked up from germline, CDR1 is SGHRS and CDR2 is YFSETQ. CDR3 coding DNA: TGCGCCAGCAGCTTGTCCGGGACTAGCGGGAGAAAGACCCAGTACTTC. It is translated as CASSLSGTSGRKTQYF.

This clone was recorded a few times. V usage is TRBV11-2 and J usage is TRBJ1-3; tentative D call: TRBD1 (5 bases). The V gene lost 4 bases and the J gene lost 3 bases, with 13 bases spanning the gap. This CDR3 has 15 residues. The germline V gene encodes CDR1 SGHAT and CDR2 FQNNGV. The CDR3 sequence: CASSSLQGHGNTIYF. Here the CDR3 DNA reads TGTGCCAGCAGCTCCCTCCAGGGCCATGGAAACACCATATATTTT.

The CDR3 nucleotides are TGTGCCAGCAGCTCCCCAGGGTATGGCTACACCTTC. Its translation is CASSSPGYGYTF. The chain is built from TRBV7-9 and TRBJ1-2; maybe TRBD1 (5 bases). CDR1 is SEHNR and CDR2 is FQNEAQ in the germline V gene (reference sequence). The CDR3 runs 12 residues. Trimming removed 4 bases at V and 5 bases at J, with 8 bases between.

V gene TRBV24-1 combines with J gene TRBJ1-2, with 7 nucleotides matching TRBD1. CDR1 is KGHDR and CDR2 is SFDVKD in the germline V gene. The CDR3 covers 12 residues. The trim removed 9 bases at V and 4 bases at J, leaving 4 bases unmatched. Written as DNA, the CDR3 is TGTGCCACCGGAGGGGGCTCCTATGGCTACACCTTC. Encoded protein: CATGGGSYGYTF.

CDR3: CASSLKSSGLGEQYF. The CDR3 DNA is TGTGCCAGCAGTTTAAAATCGAGTGGCCTGGGGGAGCAGTACTTC. The genes are TRBV27 and TRBJ2-7; D call uncertain. The CDR3 loop spans 15 amino acids. Germline V gene sequence: CDR1 MNHEY, CDR2 SMNVEV (reference sequence). Trimming removed 2 bases at V and 7 bases at J, with 18 bases between.

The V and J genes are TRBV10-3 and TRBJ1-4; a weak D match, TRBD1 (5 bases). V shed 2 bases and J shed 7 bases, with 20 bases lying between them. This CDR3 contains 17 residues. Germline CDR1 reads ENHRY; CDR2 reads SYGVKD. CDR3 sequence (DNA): TGTGCCATCAGTGAGAGGGGCGTCCAGGGCGGAAGTGAAAAACTGTTTTTT. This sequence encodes CAISERGVQGGSEKLFF.

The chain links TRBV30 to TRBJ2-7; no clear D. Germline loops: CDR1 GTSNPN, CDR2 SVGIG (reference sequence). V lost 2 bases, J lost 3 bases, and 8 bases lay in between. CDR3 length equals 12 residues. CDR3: CAWSTSRYEQYF. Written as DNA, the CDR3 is TGTGCCTGGAGTACTTCGCGCTACGAGCAGTACTTC.

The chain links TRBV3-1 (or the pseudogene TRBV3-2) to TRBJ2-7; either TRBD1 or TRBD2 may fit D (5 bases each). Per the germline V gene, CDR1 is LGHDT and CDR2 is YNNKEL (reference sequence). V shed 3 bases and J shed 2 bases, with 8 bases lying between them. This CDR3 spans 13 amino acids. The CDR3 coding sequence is TGTGCCAGCAGCCAGAGGGGAACCTACGAGCAGTACTTC. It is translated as CASSQRGTYEQYF.

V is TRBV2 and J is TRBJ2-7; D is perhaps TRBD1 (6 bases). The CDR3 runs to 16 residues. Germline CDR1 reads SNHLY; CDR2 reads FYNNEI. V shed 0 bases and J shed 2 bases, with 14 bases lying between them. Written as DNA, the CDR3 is TGTGCCAGCAGTGAAGCGGGGGCAGCTGTAACCTACGAGCAGTACTTC. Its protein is CASSEAGAAVTYEQYF.

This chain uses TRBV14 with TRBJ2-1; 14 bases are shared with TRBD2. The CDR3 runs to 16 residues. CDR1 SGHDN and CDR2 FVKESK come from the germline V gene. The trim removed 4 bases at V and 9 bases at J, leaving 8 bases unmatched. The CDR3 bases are TGTGCCAGCAGCCCCAGCGGGACTAGCGGGAGAAGTGAGCAGTTCTTC. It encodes CASSPSGTSGRSEQFF.

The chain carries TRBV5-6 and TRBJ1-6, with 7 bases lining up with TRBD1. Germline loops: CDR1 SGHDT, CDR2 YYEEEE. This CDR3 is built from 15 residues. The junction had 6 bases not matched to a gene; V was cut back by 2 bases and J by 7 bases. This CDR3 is CASSLYRGRNSPLHF. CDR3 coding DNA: TGTGCCAGCAGCTTATACAGGGGTCGGAATTCACCCCTCCACTTT. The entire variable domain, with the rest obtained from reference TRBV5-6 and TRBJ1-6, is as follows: DAGVTQSPTHLIKTRGQQVTLRCSPKSGHDTVSWYQQALGQGPQFIFQYYEEEERQRGNFPDRFSGHQFPNYSSELNVNALLLGDSALYLCASSLYRGRNSPLHFGNGTRLTVT.

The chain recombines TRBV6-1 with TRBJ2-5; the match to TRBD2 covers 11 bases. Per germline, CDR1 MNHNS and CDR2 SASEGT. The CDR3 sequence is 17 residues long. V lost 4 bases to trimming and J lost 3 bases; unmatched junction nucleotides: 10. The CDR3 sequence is CASSGPTSGSKKETQYF. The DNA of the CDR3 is TGTGCCAGCAGTGGCCCCACTAGCGGGAGTAAGAAAGAGACCCAGTACTTC.

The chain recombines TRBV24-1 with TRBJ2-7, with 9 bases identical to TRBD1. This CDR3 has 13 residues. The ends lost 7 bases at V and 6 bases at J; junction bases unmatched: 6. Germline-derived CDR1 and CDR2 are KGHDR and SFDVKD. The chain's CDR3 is CATSPGQGSEQYF. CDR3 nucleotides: TGTGCCACCAGCCCGGGACAGGGTTCCGAGCAGTACTTC.

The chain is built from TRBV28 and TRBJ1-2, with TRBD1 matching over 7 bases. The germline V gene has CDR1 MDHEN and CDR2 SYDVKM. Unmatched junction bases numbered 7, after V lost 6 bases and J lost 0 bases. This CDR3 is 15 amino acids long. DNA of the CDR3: TGTGCCAGCAGAGTCCAGGGGGTTTCTAACTATGGCTACACCTTC. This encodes CASRVQGVSNYGYTF.

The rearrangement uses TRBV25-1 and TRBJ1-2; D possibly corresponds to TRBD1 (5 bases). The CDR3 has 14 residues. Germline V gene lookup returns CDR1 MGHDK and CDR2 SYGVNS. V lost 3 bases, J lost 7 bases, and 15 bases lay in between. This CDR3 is CASSDASVRAGYTF. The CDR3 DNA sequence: TGTGCCAGCAGTGACGCGTCGGTCAGGGCTGGCTACACCTTC.

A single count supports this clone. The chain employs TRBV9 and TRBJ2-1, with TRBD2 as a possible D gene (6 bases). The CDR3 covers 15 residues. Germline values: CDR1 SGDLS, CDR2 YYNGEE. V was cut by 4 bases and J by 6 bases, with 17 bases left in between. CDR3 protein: CASSPGEGRFNEQFF. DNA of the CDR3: TGTGCCAGCAGCCCCGGGGAAGGGAGGTTCAATGAGCAGTTCTTC.

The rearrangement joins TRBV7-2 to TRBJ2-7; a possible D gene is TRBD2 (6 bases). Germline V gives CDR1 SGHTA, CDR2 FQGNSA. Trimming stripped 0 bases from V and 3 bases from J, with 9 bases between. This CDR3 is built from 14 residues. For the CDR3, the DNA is TGTGCCAGCAGCTTAGCGGTCGGGGGCTACGAGCAGTACTTC. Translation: CASSLAVGGYEQYF.

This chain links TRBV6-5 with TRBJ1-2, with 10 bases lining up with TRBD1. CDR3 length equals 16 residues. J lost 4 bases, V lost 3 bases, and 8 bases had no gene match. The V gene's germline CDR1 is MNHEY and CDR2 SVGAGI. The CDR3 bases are TGTGCCAGCAGTTATAAAACCGGGACAGGGGTCTATGGCTACACCTTC. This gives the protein CASSYKTGTGVYGYTF.

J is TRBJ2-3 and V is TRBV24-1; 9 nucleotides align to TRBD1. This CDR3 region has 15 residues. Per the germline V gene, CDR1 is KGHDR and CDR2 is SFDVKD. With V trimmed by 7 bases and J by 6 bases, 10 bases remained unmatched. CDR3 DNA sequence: TGTGCCACCAGACCACAGGGGGCTGTCGGCGATACGCAGTATTTT. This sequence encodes CATRPQGAVGDTQYF.

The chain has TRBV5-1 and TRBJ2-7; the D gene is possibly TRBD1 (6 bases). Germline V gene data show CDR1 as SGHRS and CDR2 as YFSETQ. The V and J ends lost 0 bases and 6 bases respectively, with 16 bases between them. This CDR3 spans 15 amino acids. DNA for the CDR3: TGCGCCAGCAGCTTGGGAACCGGGACATTTGGCGAGCAGTACTTC. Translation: CASSLGTGTFGEQYF.